This TCR beta chain was sequenced during a study of T cells in Graves' hyperthyroidism and ophthalmopathy. This clonotype appeared a few times. The investigators amplified TCR beta CDR3 regions from RNA transcripts. Initially, a first-round RT-PCR of the TCR CDR3 employed the HTBI primer set. A single record per CDR3 protein comes from TCRdb applying MiXCR to the multiplex PCR reads. The repertoire holds 200,000 to 250,000 distinct CDR3 sequences, with roughly a sixth as singletons. Trimming removed 5 bases from V and 6 bases from J, with 17 bases in between. The CDR3 contains 15 residues. Looked up from germline, CDR1 is SGHRS and CDR2 is YFSETQ.

The clonotype was recovered from a man aged 50-60 years with Graves' hyperthyroidism. The genes are TRBV5-1 and TRBJ2-2; D unclear. Sequencing was carried out using blood. Written as DNA, the CDR3 is TGCGCCAGCAGGCGTAGGGAAGACGTATCCGGGGAGCTGTTTTTT. Residues: CASRRREDVSGELFF.